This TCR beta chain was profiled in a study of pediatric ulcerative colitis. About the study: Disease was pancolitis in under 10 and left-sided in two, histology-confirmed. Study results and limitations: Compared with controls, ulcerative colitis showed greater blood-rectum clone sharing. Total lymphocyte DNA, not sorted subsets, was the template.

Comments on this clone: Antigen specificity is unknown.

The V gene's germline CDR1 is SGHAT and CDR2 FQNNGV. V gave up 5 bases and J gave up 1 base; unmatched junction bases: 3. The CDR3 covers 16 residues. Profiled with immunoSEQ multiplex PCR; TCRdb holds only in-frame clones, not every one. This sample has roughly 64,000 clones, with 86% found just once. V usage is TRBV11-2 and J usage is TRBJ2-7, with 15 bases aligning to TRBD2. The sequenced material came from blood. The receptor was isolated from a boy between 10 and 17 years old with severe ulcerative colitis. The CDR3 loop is CASSAGLAGGSYEQYF. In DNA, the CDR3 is TGTGCCAGCAGCGCCGGACTAGCGGGAGGGTCCTACGAGCAGTACTTC.